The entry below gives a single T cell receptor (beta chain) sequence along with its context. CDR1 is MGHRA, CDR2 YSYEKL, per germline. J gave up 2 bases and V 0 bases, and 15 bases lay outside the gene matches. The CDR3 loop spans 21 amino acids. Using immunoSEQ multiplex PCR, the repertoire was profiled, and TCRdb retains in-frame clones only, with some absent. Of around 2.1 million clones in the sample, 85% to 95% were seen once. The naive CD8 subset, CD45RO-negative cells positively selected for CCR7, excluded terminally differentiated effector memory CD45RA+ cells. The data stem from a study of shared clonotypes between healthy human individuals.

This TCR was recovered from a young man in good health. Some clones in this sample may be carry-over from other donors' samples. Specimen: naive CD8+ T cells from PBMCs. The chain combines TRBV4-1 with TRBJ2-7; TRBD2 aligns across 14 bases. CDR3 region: CASSQDRTPGLGLAGAYEQYF. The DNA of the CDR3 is TGCGCCAGCAGCCAAGATCGTACCCCGGGACTGGGACTAGCGGGAGCCTACGAGCAGTACTTC.